This TCR beta chain was recovered during a study of long-term antiretroviral therapy in people with HIV. Across the study: Collection dates of the earliest samples fall about a decade before the 2015 immediate-ART recommendation.

The libraries were made with immunoSEQ v3.0 at survey level. Assay used: immunoSEQ multiplex PCR; TCRdb lists only in-frame clones, some missing. The data show approximately 31,000 clones, 87% seen once. Details on this clone: The antigen remains undetermined.

The V gene's germline CDR1 is GTSNPN and CDR2 SVGIG (reference sequence). CDR3 length equals 12 residues. The V and J ends lost 4 bases and 1 base respectively, with 8 bases between them. Study conclusions and caveats: HIV repertoire CDR3 lengths ranged less widely than those of controls.

Specimens held 1-10 million cryopreserved PBMC prior to DNA extraction. V usage is TRBV30 and J usage is TRBJ2-7, with D hard to call. This clonotype originated in a man aged 18-30 years with HIV. The source was unsorted PBMCs, collected 1.1 years after starting antiretroviral therapy. CDR3 residues: CAWTRQSYEQYF. For the CDR3, the DNA is TGTGCCTGGACCCGACAATCCTACGAGCAGTACTTC.